One T cell receptor (beta chain) is described in this entry. Its antigen is not identified. The CDR3 is 14 residues long. V was clipped by 6 bases and J by 4 bases, with 13 bases between them. Germline CDR1 MNHNS, CDR2 SASEGT. The protocol was immunoSEQ multiplex PCR, while the TCRdb copy is restricted to in-frame clones and leaves out a portion. The sample has fewer than 120,000 clones, around 90% seen once; the top ten hold under 1.5%. This specimen belongs to a study of siplizumab effects on memory and regulatory T cells. Study results and limitations: Proliferating siplizumab-cultured Tregs lacked confirmed suppressive function. Mappable CD4+ clones that were alloreactive averaged around 70% Treg-derived with siplizumab versus roughly 27% in controls. Memory cells that were CD4+ and unstimulated gave rise to alloreactive sequences, which siplizumab significantly reduced. Naive T cell populations appeared to exhibit greater diversity than memory cells and appeared to be major alloresponse contributors.

Sequencing input: CD4+ T cells sorted from blood. The chain uses TRBV6-1 and TRBJ1-3, with D possibly being TRBD1 (6 bases). The receptor was derived from a human donor in good health. CDR3: CASSLQGPGNTIYF. DNA for the CDR3: TGTGCCAGCAGCCTACAGGGACCAGGAAACACCATATATTTT.